This is a list of T cell receptor beta chains from one sample in a study of T cells after yellow fever vaccination. TCRdb processed the 5' RACE reads anew with MiXCR; each CDR3 protein has one entry. This table holds 500,000 to 650,000 distinct CDR3 sequences, less than 20% found once. This material consisted of PBMCs, taken around 5 days after the first yellow fever vaccination. The receptors here all came from a man aged 18 to 29 who received the YFV17D yellow fever vaccine. The CDR3 runs from the conserved cysteine through the conserved F or W. The D gene is left open where the match is weak. Only part of the rows carry a size: once, few, many, or a class if the clone is expanded.

D,length,V,size,J,CDR3,DNA
NA,14,TRBV11-2,few,TRBJ1-2,CASSFSRGDYGYTF,TGTGCCAGCAGCTTTTCGCGAGGGGACTATGGCTACACCTTC
NA,14,TRBV28,NA,TRBJ2-3,CASSPRGQSDTQYF,TGTGCCAGCAGTCCCCGGGGTCAGTCAGATACGCAGTATTTT
NA,17,TRBV30,NA,TRBJ1-6,CAWSGDWSSSYNSPLHF,TGTGCCTGGAGTGGGGACTGGTCAAGCTCCTATAATTCACCCCTCCACTTT
NA,15,TRBV24-1,NA,TRBJ1-2,CATSGTGMSNYGYTF,TGTGCCACCAGCGGCACAGGGATGTCTAACTATGGCTACACCTTC
NA,12,TRBV30,few,TRBJ2-1,CAWSPSSNEQFF,TGTGCCTGGAGTCCTTCCTCTAATGAGCAGTTCTTC
NA,14,TRBV18,NA,TRBJ1-6,CASSPSGDLFDLHF,TGTGCCAGCTCACCTTCGGGGGACCTCTTCGATCTCCACTTT
TRBD1,16,TRBV5-1,few,TRBJ1-5,CASSLGTGAPNQPQHF,TGCGCCAGCAGCTTGGGGACAGGGGCACCCAATCAGCCCCAGCATTTT
NA,15,TRBV30,NA,TRBJ1-6,CAWAQLTAYNSPLHF,TGTGCCTGGGCCCAACTGACAGCTTATAATTCACCCCTCCACTTT
TRBD2,13,TRBV6-1,few,TRBJ2-5,CASRGGGDETQYF,TGTGCCAGCAGGGGCGGGGGGGATGAGACCCAGTACTTC
NA,13,TRBV19,NA,TRBJ1-2,CATNSVSYYGYTF,TGTGCCACCAACAGCGTCAGTTACTATGGCTACACCTTC
TRBD1,14,TRBV12-3/TRBV12-4,few,TRBJ2-7,CASSTGTGYNEQYF,TGTGCCAGCAGTACCGGGACAGGGTATAACGAGCAGTACTTC
NA,15,TRBV5-1,many,TRBJ2-3,CASSLVPGGTDTQYF,TGCGCCAGCAGCTTGGTTCCGGGGGGCACAGATACGCAGTATTTT
NA,11,TRBV5-1,once,TRBJ1-6,CASSSRTISHF,TGCGCCAGCAGCTCCCGGACAATTTCCCACTTT
TRBD2,14,TRBV4-1,NA,TRBJ2-1,CASSQLGDYQVSFF,TGCGCCAGCAGCCAATTGGGGGACTATCAGGTTTCGTTCTTC
NA,13,TRBV7-8,many,TRBJ2-7,CASSLELRHEQYF,TGTGCCAGCAGCTTAGAGTTGCGCCACGAGCAGTACTTC
NA,17,TRBV18,few,TRBJ2-5,CASSPSSRPPPGETQYF,TGTGCCAGCTCACCGTCGAGCAGACCTCCCCCGGGGGAGACCCAGTACTTC
NA,12,TRBV5-6,NA,TRBJ2-1,CASSYTGLEQFF,TGTGCCAGCAGCTACACAGGGCTTGAGCAGTTCTTC
NA,13,TRBV10-3,NA,TRBJ2-5,CAISAGRSQTQYF,TGTGCCATCAGTGCGGGGCGTTCACAGACCCAGTACTTC
TRBD2,18,TRBV4-1,many,TRBJ2-1,CASSQDQTSGGISYEQFF,TGCGCCAGCAGCCAAGATCAGACTAGCGGGGGTATCAGTTATGAGCAGTTCTTC
NA,14,TRBV3-1,NA,TRBJ1-5,CASSRGSGDQPQHF,TGTGCCAGCAGTCGGGGTTCGGGCGATCAGCCCCAGCATTTT
NA,16,TRBV7-6,NA,TRBJ1-6,CASSGAGGSYNSPLHF,TGTGCCAGCAGCGGAGCGGGGGGGTCCTATAATTCACCCCTCCACTTT
TRBD2,14,TRBV7-9,NA,TRBJ2-1,CASSWLAGANEQFF,TGTGCCAGCAGCTGGCTAGCGGGGGCTAATGAGCAGTTCTTC
TRBD1,15,TRBV18,NA,TRBJ1-2,CASSPADRGGYGYTF,TGTGCCAGCTCACCAGCGGACAGGGGCGGTTATGGCTACACCTTC
NA,15,TRBV15,NA,TRBJ1-5,CATSTPSATIKPQHF,TGTGCCACCAGCACCCCCTCCGCCACAATCAAGCCCCAGCATTTT
NA,14,TRBV19,few,TRBJ1-1,CASSIKGGNTEAFF,TGTGCCAGTAGTATAAAGGGGGGGAACACTGAAGCTTTCTTT
NA,14,TRBV20-1,NA,TRBJ2-2,CSARAGMNTGELFF,TGCAGTGCTAGAGCGGGGATGAACACCGGGGAGCTGTTTTTT
TRBD1,14,TRBV5-5,NA,TRBJ2-7,CASSEYRGSDEQYF,TGTGCCAGCAGCGAGTACAGGGGTAGCGACGAGCAGTACTTC
TRBD1,17,TRBV27,NA,TRBJ1-2,CASSPGTGVPPFYGYTF,TGTGCCAGCAGTCCAGGGACAGGGGTCCCTCCTTTCTATGGCTACACCTTC
NA,15,TRBV7-2,few,TRBJ1-2,CASTWGRATNYGYTF,TGTGCCAGCACTTGGGGCAGGGCGACTAACTATGGCTACACCTTC
NA,11,TRBV20-1,few,TRBJ2-3,CSARKADTQYF,TGCAGTGCTAGAAAGGCAGATACGCAGTATTTT
TRBD1,15,TRBV5-1,few,TRBJ2-2,CASRTGTVNTGELFF,TGCGCCAGCAGAACCGGGACAGTTAACACCGGGGAGCTGTTTTTT
NA,14,TRBV27,few,TRBJ2-5,CASSLSQIQETQYF,TGTGCCAGCAGTTTATCGCAGATACAAGAGACCCAGTACTTC
NA,13,TRBV12-3/TRBV12-4,NA,TRBJ1-4,CASSLIANEKLFF,TGTGCCAGCAGTTTAATCGCTAATGAAAAACTGTTTTTT
NA,13,TRBV20-1,many,TRBJ2-1,CSAPDSREDEQFF,TGCAGTGCTCCGGACTCAAGAGAGGATGAGCAGTTCTTC
NA,17,TRBV7-9,NA,TRBJ1-1,CASSLAIIGTADAEAFF,TGTGCCAGCAGCTTAGCCATCATAGGGACCGCTGATGCTGAAGCTTTCTTT
NA,14,TRBV18,few,TRBJ2-1,CASSPPRTTNEQFF,TGTGCCAGCTCACCACCCCGGACTACCAATGAGCAGTTCTTC
TRBD1,15,TRBV18,NA,TRBJ1-1,CASSRQGARNTEAFF,TGTGCCAGCTCCAGACAGGGGGCGCGGAACACTGAAGCTTTCTTT
NA,14,TRBV7-9,few,TRBJ1-5,CASSRGPDNQPQHF,TGTGCCAGCAGCCGTGGGCCAGATAATCAGCCCCAGCATTTT
NA,15,TRBV6-5,NA,TRBJ1-2,CASSYRPEWINGYTF,TGTGCCAGCAGTTACCGTCCTGAATGGATCAATGGCTACACCTTC
NA,14,TRBV5-4,NA,TRBJ1-3,CASSQRTDGNTIYF,TGTGCCAGCAGCCAGAGGACGGACGGAAACACCATATATTTT
TRBD2,15,TRBV6-4,few,TRBJ2-1,CASSELAGDTNEQFF,TGTGCCAGCAGCGAACTAGCGGGGGATACCAATGAGCAGTTCTTC
TRBD1,15,TRBV27,NA,TRBJ1-6,CASSLARGRNSPLHF,TGTGCCAGCAGTTTAGCCAGGGGGCGGAATTCACCCCTCCACTTT
TRBD1,15,TRBV29-1,few,TRBJ2-1,CSVVQGEVFMGEQFF,TGCAGCGTGGTACAGGGGGAAGTATTTATGGGTGAGCAGTTCTTC
TRBD1,14,TRBV6-1,few,TRBJ1-1,CASSGGQVPTEAFF,TGTGCCAGCAGTGGGGGACAGGTACCGACTGAAGCTTTCTTT
TRBD2,15,TRBV4-3,NA,TRBJ2-1,CASSQGPLASDEQFF,TGCGCCAGCAGCCAAGGCCCACTAGCGTCGGATGAGCAGTTCTTC
NA,14,TRBV7-9,few,TRBJ2-1,CASSFNREGNEQFF,TGTGCCAGCAGCTTCAACAGGGAGGGCAATGAGCAGTTCTTC
NA,16,TRBV5-1,few,TRBJ1-2,CASRPSPGDFLDGYTF,TGCGCCAGCAGGCCCTCCCCAGGGGATTTTTTGGATGGCTACACCTTC
NA,15,TRBV20-1,NA,TRBJ2-1,CSASRGASSYNEQFF,TGCAGTGCGTCGAGGGGGGCGAGCTCCTACAATGAGCAGTTCTTC
NA,16,TRBV7-2,few,TRBJ2-7,CASSLVSGRVHYEQYF,TGTGCCAGCAGCTTAGTATCTGGACGGGTCCACTACGAGCAGTACTTC
TRBD2,15,TRBV4-3,NA,TRBJ2-5,CASSQGGGDKETQYF,TGCGCCAGCAGCCAAGGGGGAGGGGATAAAGAGACCCAGTACTTC
NA,12,TRBV28,few,TRBJ1-1,CASTDPNTEAFF,TGTGCCAGCACAGACCCGAACACTGAAGCTTTCTTT
NA,12,TRBV20-1,NA,TRBJ2-5,CSASVEQETQYF,TGCAGTGCTTCAGTGGAACAAGAGACCCAGTACTTC
TRBD2,11,TRBV6-2/TRBV6-3,many,TRBJ2-1,CASRGGVEQFF,TGTGCCAGCAGGGGAGGGGTTGAGCAGTTCTTC
NA,16,TRBV7-8,NA,TRBJ2-3,CASSLVVITSTDTQYF,TGTGCCAGCAGCTTAGTAGTGATTACTAGCACAGATACGCAGTATTTT
NA,15,TRBV7-2,many,TRBJ2-5,CASSPLGGYQETQYF,TGTGCCAGCAGCCCGTTAGGAGGGTACCAAGAGACCCAGTACTTC
NA,13,TRBV12-5,few,TRBJ1-4,CASGWNTNEKLFF,TGTGCTAGTGGTTGGAATACTAATGAAAAACTGTTTTTT
TRBD1,14,TRBV7-9,NA,TRBJ2-7,CASTPRQGSYEQYF,TGTGCCAGCACCCCCCGACAGGGATCCTACGAGCAGTACTTC